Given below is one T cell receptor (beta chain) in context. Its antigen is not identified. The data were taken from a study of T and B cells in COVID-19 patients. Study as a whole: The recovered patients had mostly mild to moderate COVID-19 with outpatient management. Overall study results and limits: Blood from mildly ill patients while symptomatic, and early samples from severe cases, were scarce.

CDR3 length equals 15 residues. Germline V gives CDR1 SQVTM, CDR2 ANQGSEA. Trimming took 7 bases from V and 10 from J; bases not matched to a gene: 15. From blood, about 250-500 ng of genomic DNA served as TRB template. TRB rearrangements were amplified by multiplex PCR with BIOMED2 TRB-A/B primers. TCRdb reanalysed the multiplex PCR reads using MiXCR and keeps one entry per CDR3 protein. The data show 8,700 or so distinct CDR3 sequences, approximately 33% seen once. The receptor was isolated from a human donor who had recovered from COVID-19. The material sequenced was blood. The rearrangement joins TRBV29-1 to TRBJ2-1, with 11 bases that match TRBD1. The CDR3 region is CSAWTGTGGVGEQFF. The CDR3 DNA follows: TGCAGCGCATGGACCGGGACAGGGGGAGTTGGCGAGCAGTTCTTC.